These T cell receptor beta chains were read from a single sample in a study of shared clonotypes between healthy human individuals. The repertoire was sequenced with immunoSEQ multiplex PCR; TCRdb's copy has only in-frame clones and lacks some. The sample carries roughly 2,000,000 clones, approximately 92% recorded once. Material for sequencing was naive CD8+ T cells from PBMCs. All receptors come from a man aged 18 to 30 in good health. Some clones in this sample may be carry-over from other donors' samples. CDR3s include the opening cysteine and the closing phenylalanine or tryptophan. The order of the fields is J gene, clone size, CDR3 length, V gene, D gene, CDR3 protein, CDR3 DNA. D genes are given only for firm matches. Clone size, where shown, is once, few, many, or a class for clones that have expanded.

>TRBJ1-4|.|14|TRBV9|.
CASSPRGVGEKLFF
TGTGCCAGCAGCCCGAGGGGGGTTGGTGAAAAACTGTTTTTT
>TRBJ2-1|.|14|TRBV28|.
CASSPLQMATEQFF
TGTGCCAGCAGTCCTCTCCAGATGGCTACTGAGCAGTTCTTC
>TRBJ1-1|.|13|TRBV4-3|.
CASSQDRAAEAFF
TGCGCCAGCAGCCAAGACAGGGCGGCCGAAGCTTTCTTT
>TRBJ2-7|.|14|TRBV27|.
CASSLQRSSYEQYF
TGTGCCAGCAGCCTCCAACGGAGCTCCTACGAGCAGTACTTC
>TRBJ2-4|.|11|TRBV20-1|.
CSASGVYIQYF
TGCAGTGCTAGTGGGGTTTACATTCAGTACTTC
>TRBJ2-2|.|13|TRBV10-3|.
CAIGLANTGELFF
TGTGCCATCGGGCTCGCGAACACCGGGGAGCTGTTTTTT
>TRBJ1-1|.|15|TRBV6-5|TRBD1
CASSLSRGRNTEAFF
TGTGCCAGCAGCTTGTCCAGGGGGCGGAACACTGAAGCTTTCTTT
>TRBJ2-7|.|17|TRBV11-2|TRBD2
CASRQLAGGSLSYEQYF
TGTGCCAGCAGACAACTAGCGGGAGGGTCCCTTTCCTACGAGCAGTACTTC
>TRBJ2-5|.|16|TRBV4-1|.
CASSQDTRDWQETQYF
TGCGCCAGCAGCCAAGATACGCGGGACTGGCAAGAGACCCAGTACTTC
>TRBJ2-1|.|15|TRBV2|.
CASSDTGHQGNEQFF
TGTGCCAGCAGTGATACTGGTCACCAAGGCAATGAGCAGTTCTTC
>TRBJ2-3|.|16|TRBV28|TRBD1
CASGYHRTGGEDTQYF
TGTGCCAGCGGGTACCACCGGACAGGGGGCGAAGATACGCAGTATTTT
>TRBJ1-2|once|14|TRBV18|.
CARGGSPANYGYTF
TGTGCCAGGGGAGGGAGCCCGGCCAACTATGGCTACACCTTC
>TRBJ2-7|.|15|TRBV27|TRBD2
CASSLSGRGSHEQYF
TGTGCCAGCAGTTTATCGGGGAGGGGATCCCACGAGCAGTACTTC
>TRBJ1-3|.|13|TRBV19|.
CARKAVSGNTIYF
TGTGCCAGAAAAGCAGTCTCTGGAAACACCATATATTTT
>TRBJ1-1|.|14|TRBV7-2|.
CASSLNLPGTEAFF
TGTGCCAGCAGCTTAAACCTACCGGGCACTGAAGCTTTCTTT
>TRBJ2-7|.|11|TRBV28|TRBD2
CAASGSYEQYF
TGTGCCGCTAGCGGGAGTTACGAGCAGTACTTC
>TRBJ2-1|.|15|TRBV5-1|.
CASSAAGGMPDEQFF
TGCGCCAGCAGCGCCGCGGGCGGGATGCCCGATGAGCAGTTCTTC
>TRBJ2-3|.|14|TRBV7-6|.
CASSWAGLTDTQYF
TGTGCCAGCAGCTGGGCAGGGCTCACAGATACGCAGTATTTT
>TRBJ1-4|.|14|TRBV2|TRBD1
CASRMTGGQEKLFF
TGTGCCAGCAGAATGACAGGGGGCCAAGAAAAACTGTTTTTT
>TRBJ2-5|.|18|TRBV5-5|TRBD2
CASSLDASTSGRRETQYF
TGTGCCAGCAGCTTGGATGCCAGCACTAGCGGGAGGAGGGAGACCCAGTACTTC
>TRBJ2-1|.|15|TRBV4-1|.
CASSQAGTLYNEQFF
TGCGCCAGCAGCCAAGCAGGGACCCTCTACAATGAGCAGTTCTTC
>TRBJ1-1|.|13|TRBV4-1|TRBD1
CASSRDRNTEAFF
TGCGCCAGCAGCCGGGACAGAAACACTGAAGCTTTCTTT
>TRBJ1-1|.|16|TRBV10-1|TRBD1
CASSPGTGISNTEAFF
TGCGCCAGCAGTCCCGGGACAGGCATATCGAACACTGAAGCTTTCTTT
>TRBJ1-1|.|15|TRBV10-2|TRBD1
CASREVDRGNTEAFF
TGCGCCAGCAGAGAGGTCGACAGGGGGAACACTGAAGCTTTCTTT
>TRBJ2-1|once|15|TRBV25-1|.
CASSDGWGRSNEQFF
TGTGCCAGCAGTGACGGGTGGGGGCGCTCCAATGAGCAGTTCTTC
>TRBJ2-7|.|15|TRBV19|TRBD1
CASSQSTGWPYEQYF
TGTGCCAGTAGTCAGTCGACAGGGTGGCCCTACGAGCAGTACTTC
>TRBJ1-4|once|13|TRBV29-1|.
CSVVRTTNEKLFF
TGCAGCGTTGTACGGACAACTAATGAAAAACTGTTTTTT
>TRBJ2-1|.|14|TRBV9|.
CASSSRSGGNEQFF
TGTGCCAGCAGCTCCCGCTCTGGGGGGAATGAGCAGTTCTTC
>TRBJ2-5|.|16|TRBV11-2|.
CASSLAGAVGEETQYF
TGTGCCAGCAGCTTAGCAGGGGCCGTGGGTGAGGAGACCCAGTACTTC
>TRBJ1-2|.|15|TRBV15|TRBD1
CATSRSDRGLYGYTF
TGTGCCACCAGCAGATCGGACAGGGGCCTCTATGGCTACACCTTC
>TRBJ2-2|.|15|TRBV7-9|TRBD2
CASSDAGLVTGELFF
TGTGCCAGCAGCGATGCGGGACTAGTAACCGGGGAGCTGTTTTTT
>TRBJ2-7|.|13|TRBV28|.
CAGAVSLSYEQYF
TGTGCCGGGGCTGTTTCCCTCTCCTACGAGCAGTACTTC
>TRBJ2-2|.|15|TRBV5-1|.
CASIPGPSSTGELFF
TGCGCCAGCATCCCCGGGCCTTCTTCCACCGGGGAGCTGTTTTTT
>TRBJ2-1|.|14|TRBV25-1|.
CASSEQGPYNEQFF
TGTGCCAGCAGTGAACAGGGCCCCTACAATGAGCAGTTCTTC
>TRBJ1-1|.|14|TRBV18|.
CASSQFRGGTEAFF
TGTGCCAGCTCACAATTCAGGGGTGGGACTGAAGCTTTCTTT